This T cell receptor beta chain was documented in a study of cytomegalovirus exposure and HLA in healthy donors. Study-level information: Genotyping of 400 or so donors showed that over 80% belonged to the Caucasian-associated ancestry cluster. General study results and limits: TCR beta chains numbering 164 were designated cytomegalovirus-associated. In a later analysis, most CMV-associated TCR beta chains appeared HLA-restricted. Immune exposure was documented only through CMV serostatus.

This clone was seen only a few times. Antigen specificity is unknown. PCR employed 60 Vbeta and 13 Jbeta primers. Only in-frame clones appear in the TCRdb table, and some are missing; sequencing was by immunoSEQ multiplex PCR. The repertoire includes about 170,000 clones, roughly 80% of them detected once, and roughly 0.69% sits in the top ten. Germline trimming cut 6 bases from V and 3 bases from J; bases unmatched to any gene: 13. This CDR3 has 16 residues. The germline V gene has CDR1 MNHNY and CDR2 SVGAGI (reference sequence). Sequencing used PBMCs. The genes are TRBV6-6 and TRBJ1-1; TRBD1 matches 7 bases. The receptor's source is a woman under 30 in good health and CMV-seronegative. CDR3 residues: CASRPREATGYTEAFF. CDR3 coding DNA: TGTGCCAGCAGACCTCGTGAGGCGACAGGGTACACTGAAGCTTTCTTT.